This note documents a single T cell receptor beta chain sequence. These data are taken from a study of T cells in Graves' hyperthyroidism and ophthalmopathy. Uncontrolled infection, other autoimmune disease, pregnancy or lactation barred patients from enrollment. The authors took PBMCs from 10 ml fresh peripheral blood. There were TCR beta CDR3 regions amplified from RNA transcripts. In the first-round RT-PCR of the TCR CDR3, the HTBI primer set was used. One entry per CDR3 protein, called by TCRdb with MiXCR from the multiplex PCR reads. The sample includes about 300,000 distinct CDR3 sequences, around a fifth of them seen just once. Germline V CDR1 and CDR2: MGHRA, YSYEKL. Trimming removed 3 bases from V and 1 base from J; junction bases left unmatched: 9. The CDR3 contains 19 residues.

This receptor was obtained from a man in his forties or fifties with Graves' ophthalmopathy. The rearrangement uses TRBV4-1 and TRBJ2-6, with 10 bases fitting TRBD2. The source material was blood. Here the CDR3 DNA reads TGCGCCAGCAGCCACCAAATAGTAGCGGGAGGTTCTGGGGCCAACGTCCTGACTTTC. Amino acid sequence: CASSHQIVAGGSGANVLTF.